The 12 T cell receptor beta chains below come from one sample, sequenced in a study of T cell responses to AZD1222 COVID-19 vaccine. TCRdb keeps only in-frame clones here, not all; method: immunoSEQ multiplex PCR. The repertoire includes 100,000 to 150,000 clones, over 75% of them detected once, and 6.5% to 8.5% sits in the top ten. The starting material was peripheral blood, obtained 28 days after the second dose of the MenACWY control vaccine. The receptors derive from an adult who received the MenACWY meningococcal vaccine as a control.

A remark on this clone: Mismatch with germline at one junction end may stem from a read error. The chain is built from TRBV7-7 and TRBJ2-5; D perhaps matches TRBD1 (6 bases). The CDR3 totals 15 residues. Germline-derived CDR1 and CDR2 are SSHAT and FNYEAQ (reference sequence). In DNA form, the CDR3 reads TGTGCTAGCAGCTTAGGTGCAGGGGCACGAGAGACCCAGTACTTC. Its protein is CASSLGAGARETQYF.

V usage is TRBV19 and J usage is TRBJ1-4; 8 bases agree with TRBD1. In germline, CDR1 is LNHDA, CDR2 SQIVND (reference sequence). Trimming removed 4 bases from V and 5 bases from J; junction bases left unmatched: 6. The CDR3 totals 15 residues. CDR3 amino acids: CASSSDRGLNEKLFF. As DNA, the CDR3 is TGTGCCAGTAGTAGTGACAGGGGTCTAAATGAAAAACTGTTTTTT.

The chain has TRBV10-3 and TRBJ1-1; 11 bases fit TRBD1. The junction had 5 bases not matched to a gene; V was cut back by 6 bases and J by 5 bases. Germline CDR1 reads ENHRY; CDR2 reads SYGVKD. The CDR3 spans 14 residues. The CDR3 spells CAISPGQGVTEAFF. As DNA, the CDR3 is TGTGCCATCAGCCCGGGACAGGGGGTTACTGAAGCTTTCTTT.

The V call is TRBV28, the J call TRBJ1-3; TRBD1 might be the D (6 bases). In germline, CDR1 is MDHEN, CDR2 SYDVKM. Trimming left V 7 bases short and J 4 bases short, with 11 bases between. There are 13 residues in the CDR3. The CDR3: CASNRELGNTIYF. The CDR3 bases are TGTGCCAGCAACAGGGAATTAGGAAACACCATATATTTT.

This chain connects TRBV2 to TRBJ1-2; TRBD1 agrees at 8 bases. CDR1 and CDR2 from the germline V gene are SNHLY and FYNNEI. The CDR3 totals 14 residues. V shed 7 bases and J 7 bases; nucleotides not matched to a gene: 11. The CDR3 region is CASKPGQDMGGYTF. The CDR3 DNA is TGTGCCAGCAAACCGGGACAGGATATGGGTGGCTACACCTTC. Filled out from reference TRBV2 and TRBJ1-2, the complete variable domain reads EPEVTQTPSHQVTQMGQEVILRCVPISNHLYFYWYRQILGQKVEFLVSFYNNEISEKSEIFDDQFSVERPDGSNFTLKIRSTKLEDSAMYFCASKPGQDMGGYTFGSGTRLTVV.

For the CDR3, the DNA is TGTGCCAGCAGTGGACAGGAAAAGGGTACTGGGGCCAACGTCCTGACTTTC. Protein: CASSGQEKGTGANVLTF. This chain connects TRBV28 to TRBJ2-6; 7 bases are a match to TRBD1. V gave up 5 bases and J gave up 2 bases; unmatched junction bases: 9. The CDR3 extends over 17 amino acids. Per the germline V gene, CDR1 is MDHEN and CDR2 is SYDVKM.

The chain recombines TRBV2 with TRBJ1-5; 11 bases agree with TRBD1. The CDR3 is 17 amino acids. The V and J ends lost 5 bases and 4 bases, in that order; junction bases with no gene match: 10. Germline assignment: CDR1 SNHLY and CDR2 FYNNEI. CDR3 sequence reads: CASSYISGTGGNQPQHF. CDR3 bases: TGTGCCAGCAGTTATATCTCCGGGACAGGGGGTAATCAGCCCCAGCATTTT.

The chain couples TRBV11-3 to TRBJ1-1; D not certain. Germline V gives CDR1 SGHNT, CDR2 YENEEA. V lost 3 bases, J lost 10 bases, and 9 bases lay in between. The CDR3 is 11 amino acids. Written as DNA, the CDR3 is TGTGCCAGCAGCTTGGGCCAGACAGCTTTCTTT. This codes for CASSLGQTAFF.

CDR3 nucleotides: TGTGCCAGCAGTGAAAGGTGGGGGCCCGAGCAGTACGTC. It is translated as CASSERWGPEQYV. The rearrangement links TRBV6-1 to TRBJ2-7, with TRBD1 as a possible D gene (6 bases). CDR3 length: 13 amino acids. V dropped 2 bases and J dropped 6 bases, with 11 bases sitting between them. The germline gives CDR1 MNHNS, CDR2 SASEGT.

This clone was observed a handful of times. This chain connects TRBV6-4 to TRBJ1-1; D uncertain. This CDR3 contains 13 residues. V lost 0 bases and J 4 bases, leaving 6 bases between the germline ends. Germline V gene data show CDR1 as MRHNA and CDR2 as SNTAGT. CDR3 in DNA: TGTGCCAGCAGTGACTCGCCCGGCACTGAAGCTTTCTTT. Translation: CASSDSPGTEAFF.

The chain combines TRBV19 with TRBJ1-6; TRBD1 matches at 8 bases. The CDR3 consists of 14 residues. J lost 9 bases, V lost 7 bases, and 8 bases had no gene match. The germline CDR1 and CDR2 sequences are LNHDA and SQIVND (reference sequence). The CDR3 protein is CASNDRGTGSPLHF. For the CDR3, the DNA is TGTGCCAGTAATGATCGGGGGACAGGTTCACCCCTCCACTTT. Full variable domain (outside the CDR3, taken from reference TRBV19 and TRBJ1-6): DGGITQSPKYLFRKEGQNVTLSCEQNLNHDAMYWYRQDPGQGLRLIYYSQIVNDFQKGDIAEGYSVSREKKESFPLTVTSAQKNPTAFYLCASNDRGTGSPLHFGNGTRLTVT.

This chain connects TRBV19 to TRBJ2-6; a possible D gene is TRBD2 (6 bases). CDR1 and CDR2 (germline): LNHDA, SQIVND (reference sequence). Trimming took off 6 bases at V and 4 bases at J, with 13 bases between the two ends. The CDR3 is made up of 15 amino acids. The CDR3 is CASSGRGAGANVLTF. CDR3 DNA sequence: TGTGCCAGTAGCGGCCGCGGGGCCGGGGCCAACGTCCTGACTTTC.